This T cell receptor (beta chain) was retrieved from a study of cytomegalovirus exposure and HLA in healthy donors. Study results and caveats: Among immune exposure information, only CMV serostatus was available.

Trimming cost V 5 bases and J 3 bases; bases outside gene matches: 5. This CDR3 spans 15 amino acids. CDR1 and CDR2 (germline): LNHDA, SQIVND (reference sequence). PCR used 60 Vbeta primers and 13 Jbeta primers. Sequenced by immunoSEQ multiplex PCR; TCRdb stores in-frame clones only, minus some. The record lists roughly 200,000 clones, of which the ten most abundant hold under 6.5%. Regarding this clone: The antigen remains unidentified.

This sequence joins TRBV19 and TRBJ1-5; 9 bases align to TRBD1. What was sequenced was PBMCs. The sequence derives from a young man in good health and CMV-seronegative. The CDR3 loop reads CASSRDRATNQPQHF. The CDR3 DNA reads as TGTGCCAGTAGTCGGGACAGGGCGACCAATCAGCCCCAGCATTTT.